This TCR beta chain was obtained from a study of blood T cell repertoires in COVID-19. Study-level information: Sources were T cells, B-cell-depleted T cells, or PBMCs; the material itself was cDNA or gDNA.

The CDR3 is made up of 16 amino acids. V gave up 4 bases and J gave up 4 bases; unmatched junction bases: 8. CDR1 and CDR2 (germline): LGHDT, YNNKEL (reference sequence). TCRdb's table, derived via immunoSEQ multiplex PCR, lists solely in-frame clones and lacks some. The sample consists of approximately 98,000 clones, roughly 88% of them appearing once. The chain carries TRBV3-1 (or the pseudogene TRBV3-2) and TRBJ1-3, with 9 nucleotides matching TRBD1. Sample: peripheral blood. The receptor comes from a human donor in a cohort sampled during active COVID-19. The DNA of the CDR3 is TGTGCCAGCAGCCTACCTACAGGGGGCTACGGAAACACCATATATTTT. It yields the protein CASSLPTGGYGNTIYF.